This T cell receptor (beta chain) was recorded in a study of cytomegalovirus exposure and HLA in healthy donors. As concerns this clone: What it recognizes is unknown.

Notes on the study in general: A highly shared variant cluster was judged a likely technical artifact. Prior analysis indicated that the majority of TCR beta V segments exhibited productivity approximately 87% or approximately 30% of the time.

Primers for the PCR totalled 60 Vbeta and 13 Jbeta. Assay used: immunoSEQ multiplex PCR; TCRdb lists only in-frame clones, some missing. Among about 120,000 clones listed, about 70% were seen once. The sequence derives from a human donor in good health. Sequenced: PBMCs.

CDR3 amino acids: CASSSSGTVNTEAFF. The CDR3 DNA follows: TGTGCCAGCAGCTCATCCGGGACAGTGAACACTGAAGCTTTCTTT. V and J are TRBV7-8 and TRBJ1-1; 7 nucleotides agree with TRBD1. The V gene end was trimmed by 4 bases and the J gene end by 0 bases; junction bases not matched to a gene: 5. The CDR3 consists of 15 residues. The V gene's germline CDR1 is SGHVS and CDR2 FQNEAQ.